This record covers a single T cell receptor (beta chain). These data are taken from a study of shared clonotypes between healthy human individuals. Looked up from germline, CDR1 is GTSNPN and CDR2 is SVGIG (reference sequence). CDR3 length equals 15 residues. The V gene lost 2 bases and the J gene lost 1 base, with 15 bases spanning the gap. Data came from immunoSEQ multiplex PCR; TCRdb stores just in-frame clones and leaves some out. The sample yields some 2.1 million clones, around 95% seen once. The V gene is TRBV30, the J gene TRBJ2-7; no clear D. The material sequenced was naive CD4+ T cells sorted from blood. Sample subset: CD45RA+ positively selected. The TCR originated in a young man in good health. The CDR3 sequence is CAWSLGTLKSYEQYF. CDR3 nucleotide sequence: TGTGCCTGGAGTTTGGGCACCTTAAAATCCTACGAGCAGTACTTC.